This TCR beta chain is from a study of T-cell memory formation after mild COVID-19. Trimming cost V 1 base and J 6 bases, with 24 bases left between them. The germline V gene has CDR1 DFQATT and CDR2 SNEGSKA (reference sequence). The CDR3 totals 17 residues. TCRdb independently ran MiXCR on the 5' RACE reads; one entry per CDR3 protein. The table has fewer than 700,000 distinct CDR3 sequences, 20% to 25% seen once. This clonotype was detected ten times or more. The chain is built from TRBV20-1 and TRBJ1-1; no definite D call. The sequence was obtained from an adult woman who had mild COVID-19 (a few samples of this study predate the infection). Cell type and time point are not known. Material for sequencing was PBMCs or a T cell subset sorted from them (not recorded which). The CDR3 region has the DNA TGCAGTGCTAGAGTCGCTAGTCCAAAGGAAGTAAAGGCTGAAGCTTTCTTT. Amino acids: CSARVASPKEVKAEAFF.